This is a list of T cell receptor beta chains from one sample in a study of T cells of healthy individuals. One entry per CDR3 protein results from TCRdb running MiXCR on the 5' RACE reads. The table includes fewer than 90,000 distinct CDR3 sequences, 5% detected once. The receptors were gathered from a female donor in good health. Both conserved end residues are part of each CDR3. The D gene is left open where the match is weak. Size is omitted from some rows. Given values are once, few, many or a class for expanded clones.

many,TRBD1,TRBV7-3,TRBJ1-2,CASSLKGGQGLGYTF,TGTGCCAGCAGCTTAAAAGGAGGACAGGGGTTAGGCTACACCTTC
few,NA,TRBV15,TRBJ2-3,CATSRGHITDTQYF,TGTGCCACCAGCAGAGGCCATATCACAGATACGCAGTATTTT
NA,NA,TRBV7-9,TRBJ1-4,CASSSEGVTNEKLFF,TGTGCCAGCAGCTCCGAGGGGGTAACTAATGAAAAACTGTTTTTT
few,NA,TRBV5-1,TRBJ2-2,CASNYLGPGVTGELFF,TGCGCCAGCAACTACTTAGGACCAGGGGTAACCGGGGAGCTGTTTTTT
many,NA,TRBV11-2,TRBJ1-1,CASSLIGQAGTEAFF,TGTGCCAGCAGCTTAATAGGGCAGGCGGGCACTGAAGCTTTCTTT
few,NA,TRBV7-6,TRBJ2-3,CASSLEVPKADTQYF,TGTGCCAGCAGCTTGGAAGTTCCGAAGGCAGATACGCAGTATTTT
many,NA,TRBV6-6,TRBJ2-1,CASRTGAYNEQFF,TGTGCCAGCAGGACGGGAGCCTACAATGAGCAGTTCTTC
many,NA,TRBV24-1,TRBJ1-5,CATSDLRGPQHF,TGTGCCACCAGTGACCTTAGAGGGCCCCAGCATTTT
many,NA,TRBV6-5,TRBJ1-1,CASSPGANTEAFF,TGTGCCAGCAGTCCCGGAGCCAACACTGAAGCTTTCTTT
many,NA,TRBV14,TRBJ2-1,CASSPEGAQYNEQFF,TGTGCCAGCAGCCCTGAGGGAGCTCAATACAATGAGCAGTTCTTC
many,NA,TRBV6-1,TRBJ2-3,CASSDQAAGADTQYF,TGTGCCAGCAGTGATCAGGCGGCGGGCGCAGATACGCAGTATTTT
NA,NA,TRBV6-6,TRBJ2-1,CATLDIEQFF,TGTGCCACTCTGGACATTGAGCAGTTCTTC
many,TRBD2,TRBV6-2/TRBV6-3,TRBJ2-3,CASRGFASGRDTQYF,TGTGCCAGCAGGGGGTTCGCTAGCGGGAGAGATACGCAGTATTTT
many,TRBD2,TRBV4-2,TRBJ2-1,CASSQELAGEDEQFF,TGTGCCAGCAGCCAAGAACTAGCGGGAGAGGATGAGCAGTTCTTC
few,TRBD1,TRBV18,TRBJ2-7,CASSLWTGTAYEQYF,TGTGCCAGCTCACTGTGGACAGGGACCGCCTACGAGCAGTACTTC
many,NA,TRBV29-1,TRBJ2-6,CSVEVQGRTSGANVLTF,TGCAGCGTGGAGGTCCAAGGGCGGACCTCTGGGGCCAACGTCCTGACTTTC
few,NA,TRBV7-9,TRBJ1-2,CASSLFAGETGGYTF,TGTGCCAGCAGCTTGTTCGCAGGGGAGACGGGAGGCTACACCTTC
few,NA,TRBV5-5,TRBJ2-7,CASSLLPETGPAYEQYF,TGTGCCAGCAGCCTTCTTCCCGAGACAGGACCTGCCTACGAGCAGTACTTC
many,TRBD1,TRBV12-3/TRBV12-4,TRBJ1-6,CASSSDRGGSPLHF,TGTGCCAGCAGTTCCGACAGGGGGGGCTCACCCCTCCACTTT
many,NA,TRBV5-1,TRBJ2-3,CASSSPGRVADTQYF,TGCGCCAGCAGCTCTCCAGGGCGGGTGGCAGATACGCAGTATTTT
many,NA,TRBV20-1,TRBJ1-2,CSAFRDWNYGYTF,TGCAGTGCTTTCCGGGACTGGAACTATGGCTACACCTTC
many,NA,TRBV6-5,TRBJ2-1,CASSPYSSVWDEQFF,TGTGCCAGCAGCCCCTACAGTTCCGTCTGGGATGAGCAGTTCTTC
NA,NA,TRBV5-4,TRBJ2-3,CASSVGSTDTQYF,TGTGCCAGCAGCGTGGGAAGCACAGATACGCAGTATTTT
NA,TRBD2,TRBV7-9,TRBJ2-5,CASSLAPGLAEETQYF,TGTGCCAGCAGCTTAGCCCCCGGACTAGCGGAAGAGACCCAGTACTTC
few,TRBD1,TRBV11-2,TRBJ2-5,CASSSSRDRALETQYF,TGTGCCAGCAGCTCGTCCCGGGACAGGGCTCTAGAGACCCAGTACTTC
many,NA,TRBV7-8,TRBJ2-3,CASSLKGREGDTQYF,TGTGCCAGCAGCTTGAAGGGCAGGGAAGGAGATACGCAGTATTTT
NA,NA,TRBV12-3/TRBV12-4,TRBJ1-1,CASSPGLGTEAFF,TGTGCCAGCAGTCCTGGTCTAGGGACTGAAGCTTTCTTT
few,TRBD2,TRBV4-2,TRBJ2-5,CASSPSGETQYF,TGTGCCAGCAGCCCTAGCGGAGAGACCCAGTACTTC
few,TRBD1,TRBV29-1,TRBJ2-3,CSAQDRASSTDTQYF,TGCAGCGCCCAAGACAGGGCCTCTAGCACAGATACGCAGTATTTT
many,NA,TRBV9,TRBJ1-3,CASSGAGQSFGNTIYF,TGTGCCAGCAGCGGGGCCGGGCAGTCGTTTGGAAACACCATATATTTT
many,TRBD1,TRBV18,TRBJ2-2,CASSQHPGQMNTGELFF,TGTGCCAGCTCCCAACATCCGGGACAGATGAACACCGGGGAGCTGTTTTTT
few,TRBD1,TRBV7-9,TRBJ1-2,CASSFTGTGNYGYTF,TGTGCCAGCAGCTTTACCGGGACAGGGAACTATGGCTACACCTTC
NA,NA,TRBV30,TRBJ1-1,CAWSVTGRGRAFF,TGTGCCTGGAGTGTAACAGGGAGGGGTCGAGCTTTCTTT
NA,NA,TRBV5-5,TRBJ2-6,CASSRSGTGSGANVLTF,TGTGCCAGCAGCCGCTCCGGGACGGGCTCTGGGGCCAACGTCCTGACTTTC
many,TRBD1,TRBV7-2,TRBJ2-7,CASSFLPGGTGAYEQYF,TGTGCCAGCAGTTTTTTACCGGGCGGGACAGGGGCCTACGAGCAGTACTTC
many,NA,TRBV4-2,TRBJ1-6,CASSQVDGFNSPLHF,TGTGCCAGCAGCCAGGTGGACGGATTTAATTCACCCCTCCACTTT
NA,NA,TRBV4-3,TRBJ1-2,CASSQEIDRRGYYGYTF,TGCGCCAGCAGCCAAGAGATCGACAGGCGGGGTTACTATGGCTACACCTTC
few,TRBD2,TRBV25-1,TRBJ2-1,CASSEASGSYNEQFF,TGTGCCAGCAGTGAAGCTAGCGGGAGTTACAATGAGCAGTTCTTC
NA,NA,TRBV7-9,TRBJ1-4,CASSKRGVPNEKLFF,TGTGCCAGCAGCAAAAGGGGCGTACCTAATGAAAAACTGTTTTTT
many,NA,TRBV7-3,TRBJ2-1,CASSLLGPSDGYNEQFF,TGTGCCAGCAGCCTCCTGGGGCCCTCTGATGGGTACAATGAGCAGTTCTTC
few,NA,TRBV4-1,TRBJ1-1,CASSQPTGGNTEAFF,TGCGCCAGCAGCCAACCGACTGGCGGGAACACTGAAGCTTTCTTT
few,NA,TRBV9,TRBJ2-3,CASSVDTMADTQYF,TGTGCCAGCAGCGTAGACACCATGGCAGATACGCAGTATTTT
NA,TRBD1,TRBV28,TRBJ2-3,CASSPRQGLGLGDTQYF,TGTGCCAGCAGCCCACGACAGGGATTGGGTCTGGGGGATACGCAGTATTTT
many,NA,TRBV20-1,TRBJ1-5,CSARIGGPNQPQHF,TGCAGTGCTAGAATAGGGGGACCCAATCAGCCCCAGCATTTT
many,NA,TRBV7-9,TRBJ1-1,CASSLVGSARGTEAFF,TGTGCCAGCAGCCTTGTGGGGTCAGCTAGGGGAACTGAAGCTTTCTTT
few,NA,TRBV4-2,TRBJ1-5,CASSQGDNQPQHF,TGTGCCAGCAGCCAAGGAGATAATCAGCCCCAGCATTTT